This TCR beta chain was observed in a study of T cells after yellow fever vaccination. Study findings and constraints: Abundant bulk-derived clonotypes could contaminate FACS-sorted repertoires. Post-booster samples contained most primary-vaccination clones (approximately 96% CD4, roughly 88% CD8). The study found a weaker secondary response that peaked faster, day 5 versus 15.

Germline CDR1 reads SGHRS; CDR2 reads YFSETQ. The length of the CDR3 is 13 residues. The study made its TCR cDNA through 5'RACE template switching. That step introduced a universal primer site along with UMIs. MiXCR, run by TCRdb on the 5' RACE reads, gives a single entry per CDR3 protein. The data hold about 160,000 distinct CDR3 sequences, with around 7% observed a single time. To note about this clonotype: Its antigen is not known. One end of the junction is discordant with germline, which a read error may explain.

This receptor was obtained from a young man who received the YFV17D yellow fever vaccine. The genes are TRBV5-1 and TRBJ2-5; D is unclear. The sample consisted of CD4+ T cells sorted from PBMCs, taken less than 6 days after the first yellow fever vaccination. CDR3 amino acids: CACRLGYRETQYF. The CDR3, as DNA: TGCGCCTGCAGGCTTGGTTACCGGGAGACCCAGTACTTC. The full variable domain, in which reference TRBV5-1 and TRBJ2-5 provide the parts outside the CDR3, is KAGVTQTPRYLIKTRGQQVTLSCSPISGHRSVSWYQQTPGQGLQFLFEYFSETQRNKGNFPGRFSGRQFSNSRSEMNVSTLELGDSALYLCACRLGYRETQYFGPGTRLLVL.